Listed below are T cell receptor beta chains from one sample, sequenced in a study of T cell responses to AZD1222 COVID-19 vaccine. Sequencing used immunoSEQ multiplex PCR; TCRdb keeps in-frame clones, though not all of them. Seen here are about 93,000 clones, under 90% observed once, and the top ten hold over 2.5%. The sample here was peripheral blood, taken on day 0 of MenACWY control vaccination. The receptor set was obtained from an adult in good health. CDR3s include the opening cysteine and the closing phenylalanine or tryptophan. The order of the fields is J gene, D gene, clone size, V gene, CDR3 length, CDR3 protein, CDR3 DNA. The D gene is left open where the match is weak. Size tells how often a clone was seen (once, few, many) or the class of an expanded clone, and some rows leave it out.

J: TRBJ2-7
D: TRBD2
size: -
V: TRBV6-5
length: 14
CDR3: CASSYPGLAGEQYF
DNA: TGTGCCAGCAGTTACCCGGGACTAGCTGGCGAGCAGTACTTC

J: TRBJ2-7
D: TRBD1
size: few
V: TRBV14
length: 16
CDR3: CASSQGFRTGLYEQYF
DNA: TGTGCCAGCAGCCAAGGCTTTCGGACAGGGCTCTACGAGCAGTACTTC

J: TRBJ1-2
D: TRBD1
size: -
V: TRBV5-4
length: 13
CDR3: CASSPDRGYGYTF
DNA: TGTGCCAGCAGCCCTGACAGGGGCTATGGCTACACCTTC

J: TRBJ2-5
D: TRBD2
size: -
V: TRBV11-2
length: 16
CDR3: CASSLGRGGYQETQYF
DNA: TGTGCCAGCAGCTTAGGGCGGGGGGGTTACCAAGAGACCCAGTACTTC

J: TRBJ2-3
D: -
size: -
V: TRBV9
length: 13
CDR3: CASRSHPTDTQYF
DNA: TGTGCCAGCAGGTCTCACCCCACAGATACGCAGTATTTT

J: TRBJ1-2
D: TRBD1
size: -
V: TRBV3-1/TRBV3-2
length: 14
CDR3: CASSQDYRGGGYTF
DNA: TGTGCCAGCAGCCAAGACTACAGGGGGGGTGGCTACACCTTC

J: TRBJ2-1
D: TRBD2
size: -
V: TRBV3-1/TRBV3-2
length: 20
CDR3: CASSQEREDGTSGGANEQFF
DNA: TGTGCCAGCAGCCAAGAGAGGGAAGATGGGACTAGCGGGGGGGCCAATGAGCAGTTCTTC

J: TRBJ2-7
D: TRBD1
size: -
V: TRBV11-2
length: 16
CDR3: CASSFIFGTGSYEQYF
DNA: TGTGCCAGCAGCTTTATATTCGGGACAGGGTCCTACGAGCAGTACTTC

J: TRBJ2-2
D: -
size: few
V: TRBV3-1/TRBV3-2
length: 16
CDR3: CASSQRRRGHTGELFF
DNA: TGTGCCAGCAGCCAAAGACGGCGGGGTCACACCGGGGAGCTGTTTTTT

J: TRBJ1-1
D: -
size: -
V: TRBV19
length: 14
CDR3: CASRYQGLNTEAFF
DNA: TGTGCCAGTAGATACCAGGGACTGAACACTGAAGCTTTCTTT

J: TRBJ1-6
D: -
size: -
V: TRBV6-1
length: 17
CDR3: CASSEDFRAGQNSPLHF
DNA: TGTGCCAGCAGTGAAGATTTCCGGGCAGGGCAGAATTCACCCCTCCACTTT

J: TRBJ1-5
D: -
size: -
V: TRBV19
length: 15
CDR3: CASSIGGGGNQPQHF
DNA: TGTGCCAGTAGTATAGGAGGTGGGGGCAATCAGCCCCAGCATTTT

J: TRBJ2-7
D: TRBD1
size: -
V: TRBV4-3
length: 14
CDR3: CASSHGQGAYEQYF
DNA: TGCGCCAGCAGCCACGGACAGGGGGCCTACGAGCAGTACTTC